This T cell receptor beta chain was sequenced for a study of preoperative IRX-2 immunotherapy in early breast cancer. Using immunoSEQ multiplex PCR, the repertoire was profiled, and TCRdb retains in-frame clones only, with some absent. The sample holds under 40,000 clones, about nine tenths seen once. V lost 2 bases and J lost 4; bases outside the gene matches: 4. This CDR3 contains 15 residues. The treatment: preoperative locoregional IRX-2 cytokine immunotherapy. Patients received preoperative, locoregional IRX-2 cytokine immunotherapy in a phase Ib study. The chain couples TRBV6-7 to TRBJ2-2; TRBD2 matches at 7 bases. TRBV6-7 is known as an ORF, though its function is uncertain. The material was tumor tissue, obtained after IRX-2 immunotherapy. This clonotype was obtained from a human donor with breast cancer. The CDR3 here is CASSYSQRGTGELFF. CDR3 DNA: TGTGCCAGCAGTTACAGCCAGCGGGGCACCGGGGAGCTGTTTTTT.